Detailed here is one T cell receptor beta chain. TCRdb ran MiXCR on the RT-PCR reads and lists one entry per CDR3 protein. In the table there are some 880,000 distinct CDR3 sequences, roughly 18% of which are singletons. The sample is drawn from a study of patients and donors after allogeneic stem cell transplantation. The source material was blood, either unsorted or a sorted T cell fraction (not recorded which). The TCR was taken from a human donor who was either an allogeneic HSCT recipient or a stem cell or donor lymphocyte infusion donor (not recorded which). It is not recorded whose cells these are; they may come from a transplant donor.

The CDR3 is CASSFNPGNQPQHF. The DNA for the CDR3 is TGCGCCAGCAGCTTTAACCCAGGCAATCAGCCCCAGCATTTT. The chain employs TRBV5-1 and TRBJ1-5; no reliable D call. CDR1 is SGHRS, CDR2 YFSETQ, per germline. The CDR3 sequence is 14 residues long. Trimming stripped 2 bases from V and 2 bases from J, with 8 bases between.